The 3 T cell receptor beta chains reported below all come from one sample, sequenced in a study of blood T cells in healthy people across ages. The use of a sample-barcoded 5' primer and a J-beta primer mix characterized a second PCR of about 7 to 12 cycles. MiXCR, applied by TCRdb to the 5' RACE reads, yields one record per CDR3 protein. This sample has approximately 1,000,000 distinct CDR3 sequences, with around 43% found just once. Sequenced input: blood. The receptor set was obtained from a woman in her sixties in good health.

About this clonotype itself: A single base separates this from a much larger clone, so it may be a read error. The chain uses TRBV28 and TRBJ2-1; 8 bases match TRBD1. The better agreement between TRBJ2-7 and the DNA end casts doubt on the J call. CDR3 size: 15 residues. Germline-derived CDR1 and CDR2 are MDHEN and SYDVKM. The CDR3 is CASSFLTGAYNEQYF. For the CDR3, the DNA is TGTGCCAGCAGTTTTCTGACAGGGGCCTACAATGAGCAGTACTTC.

This clonotype was observed a handful of times. CDR3 amino acids: CASSQVAGPKNIQYF. CDR3 DNA sequence: TGCGCCAGCAGCCAAGTAGCTGGTCCCAAAAACATTCAGTACTTC. The chain links TRBV4-1 to TRBJ2-4, with D unresolved. The germline V and J ends were trimmed by 1 base and 2 bases, with 9 bases remaining between them. CDR3 length equals 15 residues. Germline assignment: CDR1 MGHRA and CDR2 YSYEKL.

This clonotype was counted between two and nine times. Here the CDR3 DNA reads TGTGCCACCAGCAGAGAGACCAGGGCCGTCATCTACGAGCAGTACTTC. It yields the protein CATSRETRAVIYEQYF. The chain recombines TRBV15 with TRBJ2-7; D possibly corresponds to TRBD1 (5 bases). The V and J ends lost 0 bases and 3 bases respectively, with 15 bases between them. Germline loops: CDR1 LNHNV, CDR2 YYDKDF (reference sequence). There are 16 residues in the CDR3.